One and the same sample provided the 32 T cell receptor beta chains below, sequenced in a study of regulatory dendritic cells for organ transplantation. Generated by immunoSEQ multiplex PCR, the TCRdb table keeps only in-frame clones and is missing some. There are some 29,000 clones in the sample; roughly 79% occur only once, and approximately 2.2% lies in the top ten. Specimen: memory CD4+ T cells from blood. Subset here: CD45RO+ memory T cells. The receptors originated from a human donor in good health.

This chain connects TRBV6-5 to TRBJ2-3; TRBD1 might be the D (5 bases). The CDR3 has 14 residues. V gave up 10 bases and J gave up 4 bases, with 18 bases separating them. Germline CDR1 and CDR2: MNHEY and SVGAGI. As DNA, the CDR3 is TGTGCCATCAGACTCTACTCACAGGCAGATACGCAGTATTTT. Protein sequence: CAIRLYSQADTQYF.

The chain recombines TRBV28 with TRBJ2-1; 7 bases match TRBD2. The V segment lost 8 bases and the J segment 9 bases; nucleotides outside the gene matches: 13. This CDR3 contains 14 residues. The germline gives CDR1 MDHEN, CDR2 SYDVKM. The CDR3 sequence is CASCGLVSVPEQFF. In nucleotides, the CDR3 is TGTGCCAGCTGCGGACTAGTTTCCGTCCCTGAGCAGTTCTTC.

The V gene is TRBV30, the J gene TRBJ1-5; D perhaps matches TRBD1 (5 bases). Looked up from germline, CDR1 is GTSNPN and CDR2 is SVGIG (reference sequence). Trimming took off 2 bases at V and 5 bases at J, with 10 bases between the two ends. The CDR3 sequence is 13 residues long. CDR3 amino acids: CAWSSLGDQPQHF. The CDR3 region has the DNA TGTGCCTGGAGTAGCCTGGGGGATCAGCCCCAGCATTTT.

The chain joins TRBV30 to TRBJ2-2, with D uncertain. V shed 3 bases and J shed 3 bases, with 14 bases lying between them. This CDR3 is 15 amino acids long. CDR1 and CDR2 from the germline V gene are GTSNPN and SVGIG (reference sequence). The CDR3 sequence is CAWSRPDLDTGELFF. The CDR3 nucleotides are TGTGCCTGGAGCCGCCCGGACCTAGACACCGGGGAGCTGTTTTTT.

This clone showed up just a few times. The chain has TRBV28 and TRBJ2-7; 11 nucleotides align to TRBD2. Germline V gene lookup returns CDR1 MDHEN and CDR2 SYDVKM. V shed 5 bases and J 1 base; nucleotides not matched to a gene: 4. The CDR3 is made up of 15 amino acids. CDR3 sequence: CASSPTSGGSYEQYF. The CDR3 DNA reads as TGTGCCAGCAGTCCTACTAGCGGGGGATCCTACGAGCAGTACTTC.

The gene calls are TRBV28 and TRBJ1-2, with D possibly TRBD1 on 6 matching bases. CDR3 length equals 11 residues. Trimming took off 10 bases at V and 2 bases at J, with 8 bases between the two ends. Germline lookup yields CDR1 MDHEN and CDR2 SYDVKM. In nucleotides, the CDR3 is TGTGCCACTACAGGGAACTATGGCTACACCTTC. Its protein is CATTGNYGYTF.

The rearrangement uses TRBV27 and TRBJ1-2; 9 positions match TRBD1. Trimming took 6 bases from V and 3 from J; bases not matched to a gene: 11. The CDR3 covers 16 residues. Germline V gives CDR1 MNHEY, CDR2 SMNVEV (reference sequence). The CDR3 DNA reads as TGTGCCAGCAGGCCCGGGACAGGGCGGCTAGACTATGGCTACACCTTC. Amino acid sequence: CASRPGTGRLDYGYTF.

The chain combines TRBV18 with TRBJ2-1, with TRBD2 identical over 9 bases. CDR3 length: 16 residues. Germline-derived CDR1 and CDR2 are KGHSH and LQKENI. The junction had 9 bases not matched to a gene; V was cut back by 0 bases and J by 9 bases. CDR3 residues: CASSPPGLAGNPEQFF. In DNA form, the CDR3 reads TGTGCCAGCTCACCACCGGGTCTAGCGGGGAACCCTGAGCAGTTCTTC. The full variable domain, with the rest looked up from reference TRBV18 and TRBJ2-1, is NAGVMQNPRHLVRRRGQEARLRCSPMKGHSHVYWYRQLPEEGLKFMVYLQKENIIDESGMPKERFSAEFPKEGPSILRIQQVVRGDSAAYFCASSPPGLAGNPEQFFGPGTRLTVL.

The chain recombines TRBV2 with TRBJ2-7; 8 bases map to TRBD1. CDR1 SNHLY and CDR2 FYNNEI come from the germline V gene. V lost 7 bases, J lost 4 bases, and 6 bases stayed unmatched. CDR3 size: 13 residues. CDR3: CASKRTGLYEQYF. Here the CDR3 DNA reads TGTGCCAGCAAAAGGACAGGGCTATACGAGCAGTACTTC.

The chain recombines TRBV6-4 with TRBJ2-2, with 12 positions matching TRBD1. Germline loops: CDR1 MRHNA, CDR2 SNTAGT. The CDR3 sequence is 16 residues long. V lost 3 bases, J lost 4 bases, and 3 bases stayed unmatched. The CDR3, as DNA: TGTGCCAGCAGTGATTCGGGACAGGGGGCCACCGGGGAGCTGTTTTTT. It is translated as CASSDSGQGATGELFF.

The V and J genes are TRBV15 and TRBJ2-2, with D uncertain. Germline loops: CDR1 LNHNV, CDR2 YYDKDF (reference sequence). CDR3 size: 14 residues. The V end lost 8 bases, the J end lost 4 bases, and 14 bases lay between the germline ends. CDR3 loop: CATESAYLTGELFF. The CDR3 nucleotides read TGTGCCACCGAAAGTGCCTACCTCACCGGGGAGCTGTTTTTT.

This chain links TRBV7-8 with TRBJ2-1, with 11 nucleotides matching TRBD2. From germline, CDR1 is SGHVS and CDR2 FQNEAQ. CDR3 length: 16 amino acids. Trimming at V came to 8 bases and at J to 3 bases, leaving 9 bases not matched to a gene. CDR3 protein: CASSPGTSGIYNEQFF. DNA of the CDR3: TGTGCCAGCTCCCCCGGGACTAGCGGAATCTACAATGAGCAGTTCTTC.

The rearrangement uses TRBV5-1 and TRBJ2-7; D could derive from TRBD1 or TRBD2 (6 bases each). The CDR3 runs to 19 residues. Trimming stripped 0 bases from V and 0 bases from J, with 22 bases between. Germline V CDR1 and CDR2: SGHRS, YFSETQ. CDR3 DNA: TGCGCCAGCAGCTTGGTCGTTTGGGGGCGAAGCGGGCCCTCCTACGAGCAGTACTTC. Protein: CASSLVVWGRSGPSYEQYF.

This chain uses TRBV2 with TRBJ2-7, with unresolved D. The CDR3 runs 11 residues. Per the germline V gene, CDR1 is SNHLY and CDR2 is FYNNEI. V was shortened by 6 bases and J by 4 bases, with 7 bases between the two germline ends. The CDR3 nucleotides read TGTGCCAGCAGCCCCCTTTACGAGCAGTACTTC. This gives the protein CASSPLYEQYF. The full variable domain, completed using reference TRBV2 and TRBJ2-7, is EPEVTQTPSHQVTQMGQEVILRCVPISNHLYFYWYRQILGQKVEFLVSFYNNEISEKSEIFDDQFSVERPDGSNFTLKIRSTKLEDSAMYFCASSPLYEQYFGPGTRLTVT.

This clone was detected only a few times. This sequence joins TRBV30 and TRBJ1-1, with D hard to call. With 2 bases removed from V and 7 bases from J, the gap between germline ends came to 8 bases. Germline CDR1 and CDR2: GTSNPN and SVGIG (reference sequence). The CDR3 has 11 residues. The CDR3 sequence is CAWSLGFEAFF. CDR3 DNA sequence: TGTGCCTGGAGTTTGGGGTTTGAAGCTTTCTTT.

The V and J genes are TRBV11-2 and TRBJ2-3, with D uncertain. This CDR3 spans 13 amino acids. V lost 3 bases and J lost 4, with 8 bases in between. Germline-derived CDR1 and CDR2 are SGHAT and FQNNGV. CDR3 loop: CASSFFQSDTQYF. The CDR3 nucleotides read TGTGCCAGCAGCTTTTTTCAATCAGATACGCAGTATTTT.

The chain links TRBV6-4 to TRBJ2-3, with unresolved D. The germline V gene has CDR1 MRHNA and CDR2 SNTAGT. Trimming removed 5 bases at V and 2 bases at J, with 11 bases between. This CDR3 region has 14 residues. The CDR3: CASSYKSDTDTQYF. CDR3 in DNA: TGTGCCAGCAGTTATAAGTCCGACACAGATACGCAGTATTTT.

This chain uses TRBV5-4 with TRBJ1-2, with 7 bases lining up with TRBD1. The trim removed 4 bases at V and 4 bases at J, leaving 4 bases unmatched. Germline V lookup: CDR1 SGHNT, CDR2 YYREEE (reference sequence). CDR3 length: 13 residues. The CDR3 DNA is TGTGCCAGCAGCGTGGACAGGCCCTATGGCTACACCTTC. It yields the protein CASSVDRPYGYTF.

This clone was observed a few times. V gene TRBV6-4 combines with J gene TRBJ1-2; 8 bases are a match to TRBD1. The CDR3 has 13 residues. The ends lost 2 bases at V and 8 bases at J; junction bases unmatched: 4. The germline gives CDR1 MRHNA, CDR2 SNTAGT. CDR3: CASSDVTGGGYTF. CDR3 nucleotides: TGTGCCAGCAGTGACGTTACAGGGGGAGGCTACACCTTC.

The CDR3, as DNA: TGTGCCACCCATCGGGCTAGCGGGAGCTCAGAGACCCAGTACTTC. It is translated as CATHRASGSSETQYF. The chain joins TRBV2 to TRBJ2-5, with 10 bases that match TRBD2. With 10 bases clipped from V and 4 bases from J, the junction kept 12 bases outside the gene matches. The germline CDR1 and CDR2 sequences are SNHLY and FYNNEI. The CDR3 consists of 15 residues. Full variable domain (remainder filled in from reference TRBV2 and TRBJ2-5): EPEVTQTPSHQVTQMGQEVILRCVPISNHLYFYWYRQILGQKVEFLVSFYNNEISEKSEIFDDQFSVERPDGSNFTLKIRSTKLEDSAMYFCATHRASGSSETQYFGPGTRLLVL.

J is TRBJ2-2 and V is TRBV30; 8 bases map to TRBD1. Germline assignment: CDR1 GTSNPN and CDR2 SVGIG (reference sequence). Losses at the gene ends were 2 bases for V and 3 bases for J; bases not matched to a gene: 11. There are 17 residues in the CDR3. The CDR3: CAWSPRRGQGDTGELFF. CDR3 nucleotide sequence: TGTGCCTGGAGTCCCCGACGAGGACAGGGAGACACCGGGGAGCTGTTTTTT. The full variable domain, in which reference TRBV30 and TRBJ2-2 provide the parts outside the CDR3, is SQTIHQWPATLVQPVGSPLSLECTVEGTSNPNLYWYRQAAGRGLQLLFYSVGIGQISSEVPQNLSASRPQDRQFILSSKKLLLSDSGFYLCAWSPRRGQGDTGELFFGEGSRLTVL.

The CDR3 region has the DNA TGTGCCTGGACACTAGCGGGGGGGCCTACTGAGCAGTTCTTC. It translates to CAWTLAGGPTEQFF. The chain is built from TRBV30 and TRBJ2-1; 13 bases agree with TRBD2. CDR3 length equals 14 residues. With V trimmed by 4 bases and J by 9 bases, 6 bases remained unmatched. CDR1 is GTSNPN and CDR2 is SVGIG in the germline V gene (reference sequence).

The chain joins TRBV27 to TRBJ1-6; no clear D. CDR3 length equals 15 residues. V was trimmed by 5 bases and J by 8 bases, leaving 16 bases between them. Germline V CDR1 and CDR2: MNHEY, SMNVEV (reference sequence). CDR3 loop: CASSHDYLADSPLHF. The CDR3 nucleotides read TGTGCCAGCAGTCATGATTATTTGGCGGATTCACCCCTCCACTTT.

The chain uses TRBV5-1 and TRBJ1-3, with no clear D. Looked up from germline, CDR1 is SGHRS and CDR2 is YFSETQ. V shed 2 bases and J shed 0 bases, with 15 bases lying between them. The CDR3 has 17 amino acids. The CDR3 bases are TGCGCCAGCAGCTTTTCCCCTTTCATGGCCTCTGGAAACACCATATATTTT. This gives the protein CASSFSPFMASGNTIYF.

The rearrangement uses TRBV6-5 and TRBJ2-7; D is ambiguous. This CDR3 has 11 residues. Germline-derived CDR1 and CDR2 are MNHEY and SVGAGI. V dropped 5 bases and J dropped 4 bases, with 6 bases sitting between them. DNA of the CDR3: TGTGCCAGCAGTCAAGAGTACGAGCAGTACTTC. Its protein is CASSQEYEQYF.

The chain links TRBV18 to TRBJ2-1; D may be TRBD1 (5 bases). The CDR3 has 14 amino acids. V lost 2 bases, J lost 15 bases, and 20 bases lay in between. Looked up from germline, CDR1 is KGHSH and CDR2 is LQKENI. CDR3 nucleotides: TGTGCCAGCTCACCAACGGCCGACCCTAGGGGTGCGTTCTTC. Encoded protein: CASSPTADPRGAFF.

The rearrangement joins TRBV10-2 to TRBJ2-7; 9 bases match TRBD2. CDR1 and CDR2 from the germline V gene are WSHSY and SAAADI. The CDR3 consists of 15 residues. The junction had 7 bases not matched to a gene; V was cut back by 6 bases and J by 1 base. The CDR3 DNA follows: TGCGCCAGCAGCGCGGGAGGGGCAGGGTCCTACGAGCAGTACTTC. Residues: CASSAGGAGSYEQYF.

CDR3 sequence (DNA): TGTGCCAGCAGCCTACGACAGGGGGCAAGGCAGTACTTC. Translating gives CASSLRQGARQYF. The rearrangement links TRBV7-8 to TRBJ2-7; 10 bases line up with TRBD1. Germline V gene lookup returns CDR1 SGHVS and CDR2 FQNEAQ. The junction had 7 bases not matched to a gene; V was cut back by 5 bases and J by 9 bases. This CDR3 has 13 residues.

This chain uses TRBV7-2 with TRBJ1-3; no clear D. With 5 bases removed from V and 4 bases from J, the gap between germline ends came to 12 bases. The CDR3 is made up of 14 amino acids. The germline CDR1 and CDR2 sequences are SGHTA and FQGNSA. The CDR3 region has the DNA TGTGCCAGCAGCCTCAACCGGGAGGGAAACACCATATATTTT. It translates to CASSLNREGNTIYF.

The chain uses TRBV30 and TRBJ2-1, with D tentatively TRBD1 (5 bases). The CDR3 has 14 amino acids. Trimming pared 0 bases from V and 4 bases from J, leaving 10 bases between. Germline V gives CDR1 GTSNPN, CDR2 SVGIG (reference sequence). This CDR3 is CAWSVLRGYNEQFF. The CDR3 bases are TGTGCCTGGAGTGTTCTTAGGGGTTACAATGAGCAGTTCTTC.

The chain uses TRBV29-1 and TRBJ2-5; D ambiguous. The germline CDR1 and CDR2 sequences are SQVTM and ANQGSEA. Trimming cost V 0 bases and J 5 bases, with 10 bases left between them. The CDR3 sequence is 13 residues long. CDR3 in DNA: TGCAGCGTTGAAGATCGCTGTACGGAGACCCAGTACTTC. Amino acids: CSVEDRCTETQYF.

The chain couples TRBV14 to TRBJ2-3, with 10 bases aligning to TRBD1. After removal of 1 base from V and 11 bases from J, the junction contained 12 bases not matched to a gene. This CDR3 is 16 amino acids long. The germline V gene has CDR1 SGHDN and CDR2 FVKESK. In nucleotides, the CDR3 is TGTGCCAGCAGCCAAGGTCTTCCCGGGACAGGGGTATGGCAGTATTTT. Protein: CASSQGLPGTGVWQYF.